This T cell receptor (beta chain) was captured in a study of neurological immune-mediated disorders. This clonotype was detected ten times or more. TCRdb reprocessed the 5' RACE reads via MiXCR and lists one record per CDR3 protein. The sample includes fewer than 85,000 distinct CDR3 sequences, 3.9% seen only once; the top ten take roughly 1.4%. V shed 7 bases, J shed 10 bases, and the junction held 13 bases outside the gene matches. The CDR3 is 14 residues long. Germline assignment: CDR1 DFQATT and CDR2 SNEGSKA (reference sequence). The chain carries TRBV20-1 and TRBJ2-1; 10 nucleotides align to TRBD2. The clonotype originates from a man younger than 45 with multiple sclerosis. The specimen was PBMCs. The CDR3 bases are TGCAGTGGTACCGGCCTAGCGGGGGTTCAGGAGCAGTTCTTC. Translating it yields CSGTGLAGVQEQFF.